The source of this TCR beta chain is a study of control samples from healthy donors and cancer patients. Measured with immunoSEQ multiplex PCR; TCRdb has only the in-frame clones, and not every one. There are about 95,000 clones in the sample; about 87% occur only once, and 13% to 15% lies in the top ten. This TCR was sampled from a woman aged 70-85 years in good health. The specimen was blood.

Written as DNA, the CDR3 is TGTGCCTGCACCACAGGGGGCAGGGAAAAACTGTTTTTT. Translated, it gives CACTTGGREKLFF. The J gene is TRBJ1-4, the V gene TRBV30, with 9 bases aligning to TRBD1. The CDR3 has 13 residues. V shed 6 bases and J 8 bases; nucleotides not matched to a gene: 7. CDR1 and CDR2 from the germline V gene are GTSNPN and SVGIG (reference sequence).